Presented here are 13 T cell receptor beta chains from one specimen sequenced in a study of T cell responses to AZD1222 COVID-19 vaccine. Assay used: immunoSEQ multiplex PCR; TCRdb lists only in-frame clones, some missing. There are about 160,000 clones in the sample; around 87% occur only once, and roughly 4% lies in the top ten. The sample in question was peripheral blood, obtained 28 days after the second AZD1222 dose. The receptors were sampled from an adult who received the AZD1222 COVID-19 vaccine.

The V and J genes are TRBV6-5 and TRBJ1-3; possible D gene TRBD1, 5 bases. Deletions cut 6 bases from V and 0 bases from J, with 12 bases between. The germline V gene encodes CDR1 MNHEY and CDR2 SVGAGI. The CDR3 spans 15 residues. CDR3 amino acids: CASSDPGGSGNTIYF. CDR3 nucleotide sequence: TGTGCCAGCAGCGACCCCGGGGGCTCTGGAAACACCATATATTTT.

The rearrangement links TRBV25-1 to TRBJ2-3, with D uncertain. Trimming shortened V by 3 bases and J by 2 bases, and 3 bases separated the two germline ends. Germline V CDR1 and CDR2: MGHDK, SYGVNS. The CDR3 consists of 12 residues. The CDR3 region is CASSDDTDTQYF. CDR3 nucleotide sequence: TGTGCCAGCAGTGATGACACAGATACGCAGTATTTT.

The chain carries TRBV6-5 and TRBJ2-7; tentatively, D is TRBD1 (7 bases). This CDR3 spans 15 amino acids. V was shortened by 0 bases and J by 7 bases, with 16 bases between the two germline ends. CDR1 MNHEY and CDR2 SVGAGI come from the germline V gene. CDR3 protein: CASSYSIGGGGEQYF. In DNA, the CDR3 is TGTGCCAGCAGTTACTCGATAGGAGGGGGCGGAGAGCAGTACTTC.

The V call is TRBV27, the J call TRBJ1-2; D unclear. V was trimmed by 3 bases and J by 8 bases, leaving 16 bases between them. Germline lookup yields CDR1 MNHEY and CDR2 SMNVEV (reference sequence). The CDR3 contains 14 residues. CDR3 nucleotides: TGTGCCAGCAGTTTCTCCTCTAGCCTTCTCGGCTACACCTTC. Translated, it gives CASSFSSSLLGYTF.

V usage is TRBV4-2 and J usage is TRBJ2-6, with D perhaps given as TRBD1 or TRBD2 (5 bases each). The V end lost 0 bases, the J end lost 4 bases, and 13 bases lay between the germline ends. The CDR3 is 17 amino acids. Germline CDR1 reads LGHNA; CDR2 reads YNFKEQ. For the CDR3, the DNA is TGTGCCAGCAGCCAAGATTGGGGACCTCCGGGGGCCAACGTCCTGACTTTC. This translates into CASSQDWGPPGANVLTF.

V gene TRBV18 combines with J gene TRBJ2-3, with D perhaps matching TRBD2 (5 bases). V was clipped by 8 bases and J by 4 bases, with 16 bases between them. CDR1 and CDR2 (germline): KGHSH, LQKENI. The CDR3 totals 14 residues. CDR3 in DNA: TGTGCCAGCACTAGGGAGACGGGTGCAGATACGCAGTATTTT. This encodes CASTRETGADTQYF.

This chain uses TRBV3-1 (or the pseudogene TRBV3-2) with TRBJ1-3, with D tentatively TRBD1 (6 bases). Deletions cut 4 bases from V and 2 bases from J, with 18 bases between. This CDR3 comprises 17 residues. The germline gives CDR1 LGHDT, CDR2 YNNKEL (reference sequence). The CDR3 is CASSRRGGGQAGNTIYF. In nucleotides, the CDR3 is TGTGCCAGCAGCCGCAGGGGCGGGGGGCAGGCTGGAAACACCATATATTTT.

This chain links TRBV7-8 with TRBJ1-1, with no clear D. The germline V and J ends were trimmed by 2 bases and 3 bases, with 7 bases remaining between them. Germline V gene data show CDR1 as SGHVS and CDR2 as FQNEAQ. The CDR3 loop spans 13 amino acids. The CDR3 loop is CASSLRQHTEAFF. CDR3 nucleotide sequence: TGTGCCAGCAGCTTACGACAACACACTGAAGCTTTCTTT.

The chain joins TRBV9 to TRBJ2-5; D is uncertain. Trimming cost V 7 bases and J 10 bases, with 14 bases left between them. CDR3 size: 11 residues. Germline V lookup: CDR1 SGDLS, CDR2 YYNGEE. CDR3 in amino acids: CASGTPQVQYF. CDR3 coding DNA: TGTGCCAGCGGCACCCCTCAGGTCCAGTACTTC.

This clone was recorded once. This rearrangement joins TRBV5-8 to TRBJ1-2, with TRBD1 matching over 8 bases. V dropped 4 bases and J dropped 4; count of bases not matched to a gene: 6. The CDR3 is 14 amino acids. The germline V gene encodes CDR1 SGHTS and CDR2 YDEGEE. CDR3 coding DNA: TGTGCCAGCAGCCCTGGACAGGGAGGCTATGGCTACACCTTC. Translation gives CASSPGQGGYGYTF. The variable domain in full, completed from reference TRBV5-8 and TRBJ1-2, reads EAGVTQSPTHLIKTRGQQATLRCSPISGHTSVYWYQQALGLGLQFLLWYDEGEERNRGNFPPRFSGRQFPNYSSELNVNALELEDSALYLCASSPGQGGYGYTFGSGTRLTVV.

The J gene is TRBJ1-4, the V gene TRBV2; 10 nucleotides align to TRBD1. There are 15 residues in the CDR3. V shed 2 bases, J shed 8 bases, and the junction held 5 bases outside the gene matches. The germline V gene has CDR1 SNHLY and CDR2 FYNNEI. CDR3 nucleotide sequence: TGTGCCAGCAGTGAACAAGCGACAGGGGGCGAAAAACTGTTTTTT. Amino acid sequence: CASSEQATGGEKLFF.

CDR3 region: CASSPGQESSYEQYF. The CDR3 nucleotides are TGTGCCAGCAGCCCCGGACAGGAGAGCTCCTACGAGCAGTACTTC. The rearrangement joins TRBV4-2 to TRBJ2-7, with TRBD1 identical over 7 bases. The CDR3 is 15 amino acids. Germline trimming cut 4 bases from V and 0 bases from J; bases unmatched to any gene: 6. The germline V gene has CDR1 LGHNA and CDR2 YNFKEQ.

The chain joins TRBV10-3 to TRBJ2-1; 13 nucleotides agree with TRBD2. This CDR3 spans 15 amino acids. Germline trimming cut 4 bases from V and 7 bases from J; bases unmatched to any gene: 4. The V gene's germline CDR1 is ENHRY and CDR2 SYGVKD. The CDR3 region has the DNA TGTGCCATCAGTGTAGGACTAGCGGGGGTTAATGAGCAGTTCTTC. As protein: CAISVGLAGVNEQFF.